The 19 T cell receptor beta chains presented below share a single source sample, sequenced in a study of early T cells in non-severe SARS-CoV-2 infection. TCRdb used MiXCR to reprocess the 5' RACE reads, holding one entry per CDR3 protein. The data hold about 35,000 distinct CDR3 sequences, with approximately 6% observed a single time. The specimen was whole blood. The origin of the receptors is an adult who was a healthcare worker with PCR-confirmed SARS-CoV-2 infection or an uninfected control (not recorded which).

The chain employs TRBV7-3 and TRBJ1-1, with D unresolved. The CDR3 has 13 residues. V lost 1 base to trimming and J lost 1 base, with 4 bases between them. Per germline, CDR1 SGHTA and CDR2 FQGTGA. CDR3 coding DNA: TGTGCCAGCAGCTTAAACAGGAACACTGAAGCTTTCTTT. This gives the protein CASSLNRNTEAFF.

This clonotype was seen ten or more times. The V gene is TRBV18, the J gene TRBJ2-3; D ambiguous. Trimming took off 0 bases at V and 3 bases at J, with 4 bases between the two ends. From germline, CDR1 is KGHSH and CDR2 LQKENI. The CDR3 runs 13 residues. CDR3 bases: TGTGCCAGCTCACCACCGGTAACAGATACGCAGTATTTT. Protein sequence: CASSPPVTDTQYF. Together with reference TRBV18 and TRBJ2-3, the CDR3 gives the full variable domain: NAGVMQNPRHLVRRRGQEARLRCSPMKGHSHVYWYRQLPEEGLKFMVYLQKENIIDESGMPKERFSAEFPKEGPSILRIQQVVRGDSAAYFCASSPPVTDTQYFGPGTRLTVL.

The V call is TRBV12-3 or TRBV12-4, the J call TRBJ1-4; 7 positions agree with TRBD1. The CDR3 length is 15 residues. V shed 3 bases and J 5 bases; nucleotides not matched to a gene: 6. The CDR3, as DNA: TGTGCCAGCAGTTTGAGACAGGGTGGGAATGAAAAACTGTTTTTT. Amino acid sequence: CASSLRQGGNEKLFF.

The sample holds many counts of this clonotype. CDR3 DNA sequence: TGTGCCAGCAGCTTAGACCCTTACAGGGGGACTGAAGCTTTCTTT. This codes for CASSLDPYRGTEAFF. The rearrangement joins TRBV7-2 to TRBJ1-1; TRBD1 matches at 8 bases. Per germline, CDR1 SGHTA and CDR2 FQGNSA. This CDR3 has 15 residues. V gave up 1 base and J gave up 5 bases; unmatched junction bases: 6.

This clonotype was observed many times. The CDR3 sequence is CASSLAGTGAYGYTF. CDR3 coding DNA: TGTGCCAGCAGCTTAGCCGGGACAGGGGCCTATGGCTACACCTTC. The chain is built from TRBV7-9 and TRBJ1-2, with 10 bases lining up with TRBD1. J gave up 4 bases and V 0 bases, and 2 bases lay outside the gene matches. The CDR3 runs 15 residues. CDR1 and CDR2 (germline): SEHNR, FQNEAQ (reference sequence).

The sample holds many counts of this clonotype. V usage is TRBV7-9 and J usage is TRBJ2-2, with D possibly being TRBD1 (5 bases). Trimming stripped 2 bases from V and 4 bases from J, with 17 bases between. Germline assignment: CDR1 SEHNR and CDR2 FQNEAQ (reference sequence). This CDR3 has 17 residues. This chain's CDR3 is CASSLNRGSSGTGELFF. The CDR3 nucleotides read TGTGCCAGCAGCTTAAATAGGGGTTCGTCGGGCACCGGGGAGCTGTTTTTT.

This clonotype was counted at least ten times. The chain uses TRBV20-1 and TRBJ2-3; 7 bases map to TRBD2. The ends lost 6 bases at V and 4 bases at J; junction bases unmatched: 10. Germline V gene data show CDR1 as DFQATT and CDR2 as SNEGSKA (reference sequence). The CDR3 spans 14 residues. The CDR3 region is CSAGRGLGADTQYF. In DNA, the CDR3 is TGCAGTGCAGGTCGCGGACTAGGGGCAGATACGCAGTATTTT.

The DNA for the CDR3 is TGTGCCAGCAGTGGAGGGACCGGGTCCAGCACAGATACGCAGTATTTT. Encoded protein: CASSGGTGSSTDTQYF. The chain has TRBV25-1 and TRBJ2-3; perhaps D is TRBD1 or TRBD2 (5 bases each). CDR1 and CDR2 (germline): MGHDK, SYGVNS. The CDR3 covers 16 residues. V lost 4 bases to trimming and J lost 0 bases, with 14 bases between them.

This clonotype was counted at least ten times. The V call is TRBV20-1, the J call TRBJ2-2; tentatively, D is TRBD2 (6 bases). Germline lookup yields CDR1 DFQATT and CDR2 SNEGSKA (reference sequence). Trimming removed 6 bases from V and 6 bases from J, with 14 bases in between. The CDR3 extends over 13 amino acids. This chain's CDR3 is CSASPGGAGELFF. CDR3 DNA sequence: TGCAGTGCATCACCCGGGGGAGCCGGGGAGCTGTTTTTT.

This clonotype was counted between two and nine times. This chain links TRBV13 with TRBJ2-3; 7 positions match TRBD1. The CDR3 contains 16 residues. The junction had 9 bases not matched to a gene; V was cut back by 5 bases and J by 1 base. Germline V CDR1 and CDR2: PRHDT, FYEKMQ (reference sequence). DNA for the CDR3: TGTGCCAGCAGCATAAGACAGGGTAGGGGCACAGATACGCAGTATTTT. It translates to CASSIRQGRGTDTQYF.

This clonotype has ten or more counts. The chain is built from TRBV28 and TRBJ2-7; TRBD1 matches at 10 bases. The CDR3 length is 15 residues. CDR1 and CDR2 from the germline V gene are MDHEN and SYDVKM. Unmatched junction bases numbered 8, after V lost 6 bases and J lost 3 bases. The CDR3 DNA reads TGTGCCAGCAGCCCCCGGGACAGGGGATTCTACGAGCAGTACTTC. Its translation: CASSPRDRGFYEQYF.

The chain recombines TRBV28 with TRBJ1-3, with D tentatively TRBD1 (5 bases). Germline assignment: CDR1 MDHEN and CDR2 SYDVKM. The CDR3 totals 13 residues. The ends were cut back, 11 bases at V and 4 bases at J, with 15 bases in the middle. The chain's CDR3 is CAAGGGGGNTIYF. The CDR3 coding sequence is TGTGCCGCGGGCGGGGGAGGCGGAAACACCATATATTTT.

This clonotype was counted only a few times. CDR3 nucleotides: TGTGCCAGCAGCCTAGTCGGGACTAGACTCTACAATGAGCAGTTCTTC. As protein: CASSLVGTRLYNEQFF. V usage is TRBV11-2 and J usage is TRBJ2-1, with TRBD2 matching over 8 bases. Germline assignment: CDR1 SGHAT and CDR2 FQNNGV. The V and J ends lost 5 bases and 3 bases, in that order; junction bases with no gene match: 9. CDR3 length: 16 amino acids.

This clonotype came up many times. This sequence joins TRBV4-3 and TRBJ1-6, with D possibly matching TRBD1 (6 bases). The CDR3 extends over 15 amino acids. Germline V gene data show CDR1 as LGHNA and CDR2 as YSLEER. V was clipped by 1 base and J by 6 bases, with 10 bases between them. The CDR3 bases are TGCGCCAGCAGCCAAGTACAGGGTGGTAATTCACCCCTCCACTTT. Residues: CASSQVQGGNSPLHF.

Notes on this clonotype: One junction end disagrees with the germline gene, perhaps due to a read error. V gene TRBV7-2 combines with J gene TRBJ2-5; TRBD2 is a possible D gene (6 bases). The CDR3 spans 15 residues. The germline V gene has CDR1 SGHTA and CDR2 FQGNSA. The CDR3 nucleotides are TGTGGCAGCAGCTTAGGGGAGGTAGCACAAGAGACCCAGTACTTC. Translated: CGSSLGEVAQETQYF.

This clonotype was counted ten times or more. This chain connects TRBV18 to TRBJ1-5, with 8 nucleotides matching TRBD1. Germline CDR1 is KGHSH and CDR2 is LQKENI. The CDR3 length is 18 residues. Losses at the gene ends were 0 bases for V and 2 bases for J; bases not matched to a gene: 9. The CDR3 reads CASSPPQTGAVGNQPQHF. For the CDR3, the DNA is TGTGCCAGCTCACCACCGCAGACAGGGGCCGTGGGCAATCAGCCCCAGCATTTT.

This clonotype was observed a single time. CDR3 coding DNA: TGCAGTGCTAAAGGAGCCCCCGGGACTAGCGGGGGGGCGTTGAATGAGCAGTTCTTC. It codes for CSAKGAPGTSGGALNEQFF. The rearrangement uses TRBV20-1 and TRBJ2-1, with 16 bases that match TRBD2. CDR1 and CDR2 from the germline V gene are DFQATT and SNEGSKA (reference sequence). Trimming removed 4 bases from V and 7 bases from J; junction bases left unmatched: 16. The CDR3 spans 19 residues.

This clonotype has a handful of counts. The CDR3 sequence: CASSLPSNEQFF. The CDR3 coding sequence is TGCGCCAGCAGCCTACCCTCTAATGAGCAGTTCTTC. This rearrangement joins TRBV5-1 to TRBJ2-1; D is ambiguous. Trimming left V 4 bases short and J 7 bases short, with 9 bases between. Germline CDR1 SGHRS, CDR2 YFSETQ. This CDR3 is built from 12 residues. The whole variable domain, filled in from reference TRBV5-1 and TRBJ2-1, reads KAGVTQTPRYLIKTRGQQVTLSCSPISGHRSVSWYQQTPGQGLQFLFEYFSETQRNKGNFPGRFSGRQFSNSRSEMNVSTLELGDSALYLCASSLPSNEQFFGPGTRLTVL.

The rearrangement links TRBV20-1 to TRBJ2-7, with no clear D. Germline V gene lookup returns CDR1 DFQATT and CDR2 SNEGSKA (reference sequence). V was clipped by 5 bases and J by 1 base, with 12 bases between them. This CDR3 spans 13 amino acids. CDR3 nucleotide sequence: TGCAGTGCTGCCTGGAAGGGATCCTACGAGCAGTACTTC. Amino acid sequence: CSAAWKGSYEQYF.